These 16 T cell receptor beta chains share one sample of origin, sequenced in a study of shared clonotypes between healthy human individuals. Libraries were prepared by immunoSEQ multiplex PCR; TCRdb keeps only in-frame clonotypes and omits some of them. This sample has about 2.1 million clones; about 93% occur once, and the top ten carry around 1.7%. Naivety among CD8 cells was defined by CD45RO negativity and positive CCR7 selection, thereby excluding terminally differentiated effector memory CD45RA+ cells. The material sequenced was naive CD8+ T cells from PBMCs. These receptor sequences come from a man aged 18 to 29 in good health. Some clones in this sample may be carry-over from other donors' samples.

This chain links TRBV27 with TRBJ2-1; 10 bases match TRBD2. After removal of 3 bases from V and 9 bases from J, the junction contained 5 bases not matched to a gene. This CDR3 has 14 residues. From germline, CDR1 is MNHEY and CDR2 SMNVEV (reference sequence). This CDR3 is CASSLASGSTEQFF. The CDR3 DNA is TGTGCCAGCAGTTTGGCTAGCGGGAGCACTGAGCAGTTCTTC.

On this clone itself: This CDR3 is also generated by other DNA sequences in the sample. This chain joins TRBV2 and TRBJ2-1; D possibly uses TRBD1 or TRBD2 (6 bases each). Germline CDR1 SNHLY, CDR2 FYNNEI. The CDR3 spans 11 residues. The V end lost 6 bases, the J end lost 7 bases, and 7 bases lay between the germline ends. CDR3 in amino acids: CASRGGNEQFF. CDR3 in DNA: TGTGCCAGCAGAGGGGGGAATGAGCAGTTCTTC.

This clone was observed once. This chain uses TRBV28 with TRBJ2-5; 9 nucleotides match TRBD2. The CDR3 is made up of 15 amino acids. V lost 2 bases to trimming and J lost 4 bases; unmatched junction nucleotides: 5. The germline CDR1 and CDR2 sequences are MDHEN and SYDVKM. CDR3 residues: CASSLPREGVETQYF. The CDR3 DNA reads TGTGCCAGCAGTTTACCGCGGGAGGGGGTAGAGACCCAGTACTTC. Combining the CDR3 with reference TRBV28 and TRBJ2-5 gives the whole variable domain DVKVTQSSRYLVKRTGEKVFLECVQDMDHENMFWYRQDPGLGLRLIYFSYDVKMKEKGDIPEGYSVSREKKERFSLILESASTNQTSMYLCASSLPREGVETQYFGPGTRLLVL.

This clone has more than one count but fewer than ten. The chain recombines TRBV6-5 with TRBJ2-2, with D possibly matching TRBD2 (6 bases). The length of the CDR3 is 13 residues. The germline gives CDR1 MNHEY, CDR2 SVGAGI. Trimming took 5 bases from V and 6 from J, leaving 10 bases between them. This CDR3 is CASSQSSAGELFF. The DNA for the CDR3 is TGTGCCAGCAGTCAATCTAGCGCCGGGGAGCTGTTTTTT.

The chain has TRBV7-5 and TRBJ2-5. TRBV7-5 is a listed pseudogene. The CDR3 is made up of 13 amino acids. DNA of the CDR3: TGTGCCAGAAGCTGGGGAAGACGGGCGACCCAGTACTTC. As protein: CARSWGRRATQYF.

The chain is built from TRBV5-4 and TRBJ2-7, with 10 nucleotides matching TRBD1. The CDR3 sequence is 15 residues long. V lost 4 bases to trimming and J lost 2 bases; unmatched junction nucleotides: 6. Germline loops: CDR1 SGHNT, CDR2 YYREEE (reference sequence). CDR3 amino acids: CASSAPGQGTYEQYF. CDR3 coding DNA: TGTGCCAGCAGCGCACCGGGACAGGGGACCTACGAGCAGTACTTC.

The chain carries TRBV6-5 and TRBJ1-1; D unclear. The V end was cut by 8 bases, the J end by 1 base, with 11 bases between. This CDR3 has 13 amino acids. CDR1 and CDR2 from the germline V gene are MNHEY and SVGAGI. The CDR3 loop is CASLSRPNTEAFF. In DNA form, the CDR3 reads TGTGCCAGCTTATCCCGTCCGAACACTGAAGCTTTCTTT.

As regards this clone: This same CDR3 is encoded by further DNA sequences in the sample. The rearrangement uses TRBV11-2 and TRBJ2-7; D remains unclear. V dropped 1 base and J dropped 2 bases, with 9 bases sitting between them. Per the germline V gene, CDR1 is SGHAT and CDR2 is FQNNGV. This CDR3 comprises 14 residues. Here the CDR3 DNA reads TGTGCCAGCAGCTTAGTTGGCGGTACCTACGAGCAGTACTTC. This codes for CASSLVGGTYEQYF. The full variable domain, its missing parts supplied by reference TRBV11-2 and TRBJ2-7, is EAGVAQSPRYKIIEKRQSVAFWCNPISGHATLYWYQQILGQGPKLLIQFQNNGVVDDSQLPKDRFSAERLKGVDSTLKIQPAKLEDSAVYLCASSLVGGTYEQYFGPGTRLTVT.

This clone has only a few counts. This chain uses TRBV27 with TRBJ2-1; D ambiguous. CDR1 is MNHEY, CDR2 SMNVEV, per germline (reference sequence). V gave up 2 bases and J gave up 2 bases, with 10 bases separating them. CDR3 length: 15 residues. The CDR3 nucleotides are TGTGCCAGCAGTTTAAGTCAGGTGCCCTACAATGAGCAGTTCTTC. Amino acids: CASSLSQVPYNEQFF.

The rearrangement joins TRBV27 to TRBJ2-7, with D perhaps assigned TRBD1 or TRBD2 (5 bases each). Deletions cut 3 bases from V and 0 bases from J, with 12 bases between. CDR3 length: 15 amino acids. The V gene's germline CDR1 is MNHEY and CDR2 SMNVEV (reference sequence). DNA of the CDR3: TGTGCCAGCAGTTTTTCGGGACCCTACTCCTACGAGCAGTACTTC. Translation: CASSFSGPYSYEQYF.

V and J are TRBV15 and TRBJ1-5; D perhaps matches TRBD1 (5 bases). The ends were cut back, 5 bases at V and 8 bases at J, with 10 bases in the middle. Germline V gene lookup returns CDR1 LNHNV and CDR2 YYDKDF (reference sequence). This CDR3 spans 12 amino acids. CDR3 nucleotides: TGTGCCACCAGCGGGGGGACGGAGCCCCAGCATTTT. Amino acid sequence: CATSGGTEPQHF.

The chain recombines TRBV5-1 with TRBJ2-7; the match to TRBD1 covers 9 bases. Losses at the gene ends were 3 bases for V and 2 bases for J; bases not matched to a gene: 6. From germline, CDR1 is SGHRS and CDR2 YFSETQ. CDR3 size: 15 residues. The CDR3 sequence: CASSWGRQGAYEQYF. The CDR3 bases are TGCGCCAGCAGCTGGGGACGACAGGGGGCCTACGAGCAGTACTTC.

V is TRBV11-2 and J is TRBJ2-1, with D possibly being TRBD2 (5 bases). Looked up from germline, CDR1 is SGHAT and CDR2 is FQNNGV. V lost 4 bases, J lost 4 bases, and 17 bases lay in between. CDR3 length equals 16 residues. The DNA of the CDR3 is TGTGCCAGCAGCTCCCTCCCGCCCGGGGTTTACAATGAGCAGTTCTTC. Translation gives CASSSLPPGVYNEQFF.

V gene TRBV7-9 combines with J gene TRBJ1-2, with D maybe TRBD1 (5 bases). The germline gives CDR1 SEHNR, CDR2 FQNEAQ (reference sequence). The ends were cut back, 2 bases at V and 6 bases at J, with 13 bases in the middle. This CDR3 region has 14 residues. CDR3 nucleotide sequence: TGTGCCAGCAGCTTATCGCGGACACAAGATGGCTACACCTTC. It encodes CASSLSRTQDGYTF.

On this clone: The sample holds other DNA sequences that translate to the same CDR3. CDR3 nucleotides: TGTGCCAGCAGTGCGGGGGGCTACGAGCAGTACTTC. Its translation is CASSAGGYEQYF. The J gene is TRBJ2-7, the V gene TRBV6-5; 8 nucleotides line up with TRBD2. The J segment lost 3 bases and the V segment lost 5 bases, leaving 0 bases of the junction unmatched. The CDR3 has 12 residues. In germline, CDR1 is MNHEY, CDR2 SVGAGI.

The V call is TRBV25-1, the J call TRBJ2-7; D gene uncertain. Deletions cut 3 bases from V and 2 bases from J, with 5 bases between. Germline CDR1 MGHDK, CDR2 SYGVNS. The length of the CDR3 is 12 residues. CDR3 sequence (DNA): TGTGCCAGCAGTGAGGGCCCCTACGAGCAGTACTTC. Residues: CASSEGPYEQYF.